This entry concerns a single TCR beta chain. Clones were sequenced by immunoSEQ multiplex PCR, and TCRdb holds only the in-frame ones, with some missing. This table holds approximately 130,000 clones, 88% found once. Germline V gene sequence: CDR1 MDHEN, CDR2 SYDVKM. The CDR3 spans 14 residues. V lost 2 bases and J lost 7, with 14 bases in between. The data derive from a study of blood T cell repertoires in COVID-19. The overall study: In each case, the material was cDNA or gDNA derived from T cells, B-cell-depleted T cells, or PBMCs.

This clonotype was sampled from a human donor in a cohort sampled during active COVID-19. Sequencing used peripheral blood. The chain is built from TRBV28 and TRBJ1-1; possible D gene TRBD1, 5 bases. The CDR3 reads CASSLQGRMDEAFF. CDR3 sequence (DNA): TGTGCCAGCAGTTTACAGGGCCGAATGGATGAAGCTTTCTTT.